Listed below are T cell receptor beta chains from one sample, sequenced in a study of Ad26.COV2.S vaccination and SARS-CoV-2 variants. This table comes from immunoSEQ multiplex PCR, and its TCRdb copy is limited to in-frame clones, with some not included. The sample includes about 420,000 clones, 88% of them seen just once. The source material was peripheral blood, sampled in a trial of Ad26.COV2.S vaccine versus placebo. The receptor source for this set is a person between 18 and 65 years old who received the Ad26.COV2.S COVID-19 vaccine or a placebo. Both conserved end residues are part of each CDR3. Fields, in order: CDR3 DNA, CDR3 protein, D gene, J gene, clone size, V gene. D genes are given only for firm matches. The size entry is marked missing in some rows and otherwise reads once, few, many or a size class.

cdr3_nt: TGTGCCAGCAGCTTATGGGCCTACGAGCAGTACTTC
cdr3_aa: CASSLWAYEQYF
d_call: -
j_call: TRBJ2-7
clone_size: once
v_call: TRBV7-2

cdr3_nt: TGTGCCAGCAGCTCGATCTACAATGAGCAGTTCTTC
cdr3_aa: CASSSIYNEQFF
d_call: -
j_call: TRBJ2-1
clone_size: -
v_call: TRBV12-3/TRBV12-4

cdr3_nt: TGTGCCAGCAGCTTAGGAAGCATCTATGGCTACACCTTC
cdr3_aa: CASSLGSIYGYTF
d_call: -
j_call: TRBJ1-2
clone_size: -
v_call: TRBV7-2

cdr3_nt: TGTGCCAGCAGCTTCGAGACCGAGGGGAGGGGAAAACAGTACTTC
cdr3_aa: CASSFETEGRGKQYF
d_call: TRBD2
j_call: TRBJ2-7
clone_size: -
v_call: TRBV7-6

cdr3_nt: TGTGCCAGCTCACCCCAAGGACAGGGGTTTGGGTACTTC
cdr3_aa: CASSPQGQGFGYF
d_call: TRBD1
j_call: TRBJ2-4
clone_size: -
v_call: TRBV18

cdr3_nt: TGTGCCAGCAGGGGGGGCCTTAATGAAAAACTGTTTTTT
cdr3_aa: CASRGGLNEKLFF
d_call: -
j_call: TRBJ1-4
clone_size: once
v_call: TRBV27

cdr3_nt: TGTGCCAGCAGCCATTCGGGGGCAGGGAATCAGCCCCAGCATTTT
cdr3_aa: CASSHSGAGNQPQHF
d_call: -
j_call: TRBJ1-5
clone_size: -
v_call: TRBV5-6

cdr3_nt: TGCGCCAGCAGCTTGGAGGCAAATACGCAGTATTTT
cdr3_aa: CASSLEANTQYF
d_call: -
j_call: TRBJ2-3
clone_size: -
v_call: TRBV5-1

cdr3_nt: TGTGCCACCAGTGATCCCCGGGACCACACTGAAGCTTTCTTT
cdr3_aa: CATSDPRDHTEAFF
d_call: -
j_call: TRBJ1-1
clone_size: -
v_call: TRBV24-1

cdr3_nt: TGTGCCAGCAGTGGGACGGTCAGCTCTGGAAACACCATATATTTT
cdr3_aa: CASSGTVSSGNTIYF
d_call: -
j_call: TRBJ1-3
clone_size: -
v_call: TRBV2

cdr3_nt: TGTGCCAGCAGCCCACAGGTAGAAGAGACCCAGTACTTC
cdr3_aa: CASSPQVEETQYF
d_call: -
j_call: TRBJ2-5
clone_size: -
v_call: TRBV7-3

cdr3_nt: TGTGCCTCCGTCCCCAGGGAAGGGGGCGGGGAGCTGTTTTTT
cdr3_aa: CASVPREGGGELFF
d_call: -
j_call: TRBJ2-2
clone_size: -
v_call: TRBV30

cdr3_nt: TGTGCCAGTAGTATGGGACAGGGGGCAACCTCTAGCAATCAGCCCCAGCATTTT
cdr3_aa: CASSMGQGATSSNQPQHF
d_call: TRBD1
j_call: TRBJ1-5
clone_size: -
v_call: TRBV19

cdr3_nt: TGTGCCAGCAGCCCGCCCCGGGACAGGGCACTCTATGGCTACACCTTC
cdr3_aa: CASSPPRDRALYGYTF
d_call: TRBD1
j_call: TRBJ1-2
clone_size: -
v_call: TRBV6-6

cdr3_nt: TGTGCCAGCAGTACCGGGACAGGGGCGTTGTATGGCTACACCTTC
cdr3_aa: CASSTGTGALYGYTF
d_call: TRBD1
j_call: TRBJ1-2
clone_size: -
v_call: TRBV7-9

cdr3_nt: TGTGCCAGCAGCCAAGCCTGGGGGTCCACCTACGAGCAGTACTTC
cdr3_aa: CASSQAWGSTYEQYF
d_call: -
j_call: TRBJ2-7
clone_size: few
v_call: TRBV3-1/TRBV3-2

cdr3_nt: TGTGCCAGTAGTATGTTAGCGGGGACTAATAATGAGCAGTTCTTC
cdr3_aa: CASSMLAGTNNEQFF
d_call: TRBD2
j_call: TRBJ2-1
clone_size: -
v_call: TRBV19

cdr3_nt: TGCGCCAGCAGCCAAGATTTGGGACGTCAAAATTCACCCCTCCACTTT
cdr3_aa: CASSQDLGRQNSPLHF
d_call: -
j_call: TRBJ1-6
clone_size: -
v_call: TRBV4-3

cdr3_nt: TGCGCCAGCAGCCAAGAGGTCGTTGGACTAGTGGGCGATGAGCAGTTCTTC
cdr3_aa: CASSQEVVGLVGDEQFF
d_call: TRBD2
j_call: TRBJ2-1
clone_size: -
v_call: TRBV4-3

cdr3_nt: TGTGCCAGCAGCCAAGACAGGGAGCTCGAGCAGTACTTC
cdr3_aa: CASSQDRELEQYF
d_call: -
j_call: TRBJ2-7
clone_size: -
v_call: TRBV14

cdr3_nt: TGTGCCAGCAGCTCGGAAGACGAGCAGTACTTC
cdr3_aa: CASSSEDEQYF
d_call: -
j_call: TRBJ2-7
clone_size: -
v_call: TRBV11-2

cdr3_nt: TGTGCCAGCAGCCGAGTAGGGGCCAACACCGGGGAGCTGTTTTTT
cdr3_aa: CASSRVGANTGELFF
d_call: -
j_call: TRBJ2-2
clone_size: -
v_call: TRBV11-3

cdr3_nt: TGTGCCAGCAGCCAAGATCTTGGGAATCAGCCCCAGCATTTT
cdr3_aa: CASSQDLGNQPQHF
d_call: -
j_call: TRBJ1-5
clone_size: -
v_call: TRBV3-1/TRBV3-2

cdr3_nt: TGCAGCGCACGTGGTCCCGCCGGGCAGACCCAGTACTTC
cdr3_aa: CSARGPAGQTQYF
d_call: -
j_call: TRBJ2-5
clone_size: -
v_call: TRBV29-1

cdr3_nt: TGTGCCAGCAGCTTAGGCCAGGGGGGAACGGATGGCTACACCTTC
cdr3_aa: CASSLGQGGTDGYTF
d_call: TRBD1
j_call: TRBJ1-2
clone_size: -
v_call: TRBV7-9

cdr3_nt: TGTGCCACCAGTGACACTACGGGACAGGGGCTCTATGGCTACACCTTC
cdr3_aa: CATSDTTGQGLYGYTF
d_call: TRBD1
j_call: TRBJ1-2
clone_size: -
v_call: TRBV24-1

cdr3_nt: TGCAGCGTTGAAGAACGGGCAGGGATCTATGGCTACACCTTC
cdr3_aa: CSVEERAGIYGYTF
d_call: -
j_call: TRBJ1-2
clone_size: -
v_call: TRBV29-1

cdr3_nt: TGTGCCAGCAGCTTTGGGGGAGGCCGTAACTATGGCTACACCTTC
cdr3_aa: CASSFGGGRNYGYTF
d_call: -
j_call: TRBJ1-2
clone_size: -
v_call: TRBV7-8

cdr3_nt: TGTGCCAGCAGTTGGGGACTAGCGGGGGAAGCGGATACGCAGTATTTT
cdr3_aa: CASSWGLAGEADTQYF
d_call: TRBD2
j_call: TRBJ2-3
clone_size: -
v_call: TRBV28

cdr3_nt: TGTGCCAGCAGCGAGGGGCGAAGGTATGGCTACACCTTC
cdr3_aa: CASSEGRRYGYTF
d_call: -
j_call: TRBJ1-2
clone_size: -
v_call: TRBV5-6

cdr3_nt: TGTGCCAGCAGCGAGGGACAGGAGACATACTCCTACGAGCAGTACTTC
cdr3_aa: CASSEGQETYSYEQYF
d_call: TRBD1
j_call: TRBJ2-7
clone_size: -
v_call: TRBV5-4

cdr3_nt: TGTGCCAGCAGTTGGGGCAACGAAGGGACATCTCTTGGGGAGTACTTC
cdr3_aa: CASSWGNEGTSLGEYF
d_call: -
j_call: TRBJ2-7
clone_size: once
v_call: TRBV6-5

cdr3_nt: TGTGCCAGCAGCGTAGCTCCACAGAACACTGAAGCTTTCTTT
cdr3_aa: CASSVAPQNTEAFF
d_call: -
j_call: TRBJ1-1
clone_size: -
v_call: TRBV9

cdr3_nt: TGTGCCAGCAGCTTGGGCAGAAACACTGAAGCTTTCTTT
cdr3_aa: CASSLGRNTEAFF
d_call: -
j_call: TRBJ1-1
clone_size: -
v_call: TRBV11-3

cdr3_nt: TGTGCCAGCAGTTACTCGACAAACTATGGCTACACCTTC
cdr3_aa: CASSYSTNYGYTF
d_call: -
j_call: TRBJ1-2
clone_size: -
v_call: TRBV6-5

cdr3_nt: TGTGCCAGCCGTAAGCGCGGGGGTTCTGTCAATGAGCAGTTCTTC
cdr3_aa: CASRKRGGSVNEQFF
d_call: TRBD2
j_call: TRBJ2-1
clone_size: few
v_call: TRBV5-4

cdr3_nt: TGCGCCAGCAGCCCCACGACTGGCGAGCAGTACTTC
cdr3_aa: CASSPTTGEQYF
d_call: -
j_call: TRBJ2-7
clone_size: -
v_call: TRBV5-1

cdr3_nt: TGTGCCAGCAACAAGGAGGCGGGGCAGCCCCAGCATTTT
cdr3_aa: CASNKEAGQPQHF
d_call: -
j_call: TRBJ1-5
clone_size: -
v_call: TRBV6-1

cdr3_nt: TGTGCCAGCAGTGAACTGCGACAGCAGTACTTC
cdr3_aa: CASSELRQQYF
d_call: -
j_call: TRBJ2-7
clone_size: -
v_call: TRBV6-1